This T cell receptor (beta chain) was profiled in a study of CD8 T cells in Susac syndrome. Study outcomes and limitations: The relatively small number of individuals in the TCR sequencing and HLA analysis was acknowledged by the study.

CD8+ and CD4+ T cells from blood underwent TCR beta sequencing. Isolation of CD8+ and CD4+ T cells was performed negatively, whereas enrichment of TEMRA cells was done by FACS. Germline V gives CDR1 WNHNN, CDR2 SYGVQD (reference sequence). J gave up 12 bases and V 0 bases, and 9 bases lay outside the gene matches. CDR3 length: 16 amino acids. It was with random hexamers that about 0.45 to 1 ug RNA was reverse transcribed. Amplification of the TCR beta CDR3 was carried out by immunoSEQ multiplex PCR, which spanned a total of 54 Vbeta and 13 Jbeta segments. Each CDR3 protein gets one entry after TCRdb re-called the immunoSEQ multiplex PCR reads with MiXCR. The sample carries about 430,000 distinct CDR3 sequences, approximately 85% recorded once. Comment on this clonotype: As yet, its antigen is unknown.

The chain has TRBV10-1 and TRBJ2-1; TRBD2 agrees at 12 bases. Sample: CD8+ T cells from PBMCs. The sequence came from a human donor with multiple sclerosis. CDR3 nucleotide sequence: TGCGCCAGCAGTGAGTCGTTACTAGCGGGGGGCACTGGGCAGTTCTTC. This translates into CASSESLLAGGTGQFF.